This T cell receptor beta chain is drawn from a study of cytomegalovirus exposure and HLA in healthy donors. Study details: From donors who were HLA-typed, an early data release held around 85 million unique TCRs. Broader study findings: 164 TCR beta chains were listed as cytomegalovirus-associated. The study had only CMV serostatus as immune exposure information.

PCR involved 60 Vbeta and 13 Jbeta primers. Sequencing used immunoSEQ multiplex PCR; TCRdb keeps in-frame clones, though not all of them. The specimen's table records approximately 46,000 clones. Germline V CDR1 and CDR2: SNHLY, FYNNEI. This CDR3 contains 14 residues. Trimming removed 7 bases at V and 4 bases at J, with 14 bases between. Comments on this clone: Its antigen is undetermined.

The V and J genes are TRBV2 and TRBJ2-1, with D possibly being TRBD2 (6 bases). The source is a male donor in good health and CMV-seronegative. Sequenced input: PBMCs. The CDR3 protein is CASNEGGGYNEQFF. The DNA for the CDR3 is TGTGCCAGCAATGAGGGAGGAGGGTACAATGAGCAGTTCTTC.